A single sample is the source of the 17 T cell receptor beta chains below, sequenced in a study of breast tumors, draining lymph nodes, adjacent tissues. TCRdb re-called the multiplex PCR reads with MiXCR, one entry per CDR3 protein. This sample has approximately 230,000 distinct CDR3 sequences, with 30% to 35% found just once. Breast cancer patients provided tissue from their axillary draining lymph nodes. The source material was axillary lymph node tissue. Receptors originate from a female donor with breast cancer. Some clones in this sample may be carry-over from other donors' samples.

This clonotype was detected ten times or more. The chain couples TRBV9 to TRBJ2-3; perhaps TRBD2 as D (6 bases). This CDR3 contains 16 residues. V shed 0 bases and J shed 0 bases, with 11 bases lying between them. Germline V gives CDR1 SGDLS, CDR2 YYNGEE. CDR3 protein: CASSVEASVSTDTQYF. In DNA, the CDR3 is TGTGCCAGCAGCGTAGAAGCTAGCGTGAGCACAGATACGCAGTATTTT.

In its sample, this clonotype was seen many times. This chain links TRBV6-5 with TRBJ1-3; no reliable D call. Germline CDR1 MNHEY, CDR2 SVGAGI. The CDR3 is 12 residues long. V shed 2 bases and J shed 4 bases, with 3 bases lying between them. CDR3 loop: CASSYGGNTIYF. The DNA of the CDR3 is TGTGCCAGCAGTTACGGAGGAAACACCATATATTTT.

This clonotype has a count of ten or more. A much larger clone differs from this one at a single base, so this may be a read error. The rearrangement joins TRBV20-1 to TRBJ1-6; 10 bases match TRBD1. The germline gives CDR1 DFQATT, CDR2 SNEGSKA (reference sequence). This CDR3 comprises 15 residues. V trimming: 2 bases; J trimming: 9 bases; junction bases outside the gene matches: 7. CDR3: CSARPGQGQTSPLHF. The CDR3 bases are TGCAGTGCTAGACCGGGACAGGGGCAAACTTCACCCCTCCACTTT.

V gene TRBV2 combines with J gene TRBJ1-5; D gene ambiguous. The CDR3 extends over 16 amino acids. The V gene lost 1 base and the J gene lost 5 bases, with 15 bases spanning the gap. The V gene's germline CDR1 is SNHLY and CDR2 FYNNEI. The CDR3 is CASSEGLRTGDQPQHF. Written as DNA, the CDR3 is TGTGCCAGCAGTGAAGGGCTTCGGACGGGAGATCAGCCCCAGCATTTT.

This clonotype was found many times. The rearrangement links TRBV20-1 to TRBJ2-3; 7 bases are shared with TRBD2. Per germline, CDR1 DFQATT and CDR2 SNEGSKA (reference sequence). Unmatched junction bases numbered 6, after V lost 3 bases and J lost 3 bases. This CDR3 spans 14 amino acids. CDR3 nucleotides: TGCAGTGCTAGTCGCGGGAGTGTGACAGATACGCAGTATTTT. It codes for CSASRGSVTDTQYF.

J is TRBJ2-7 and V is TRBV20-1, with TRBD2 identical over 8 bases. Germline assignment: CDR1 DFQATT and CDR2 SNEGSKA (reference sequence). V was pared by 6 bases and J by 4 bases, with 5 bases of the junction left unmatched. The CDR3 length is 12 residues. CDR3: CSARKREYEQYF. As DNA, the CDR3 is TGCAGTGCCCGAAAGCGGGAGTACGAGCAGTACTTC.

This clonotype was recorded at least ten times. V gene TRBV7-2 combines with J gene TRBJ1-4, with D perhaps matching TRBD1 (6 bases). The ends were cut back, 4 bases at V and 6 bases at J, with 12 bases in the middle. The germline gives CDR1 SGHTA, CDR2 FQGNSA. There are 14 residues in the CDR3. CDR3 sequence: CASSSPSGDEKLFF. CDR3 bases: TGTGCCAGCAGCTCCCCCTCAGGGGATGAAAAACTGTTTTTT.

The V call is TRBV12-3 or TRBV12-4, the J call TRBJ2-5; 12 nucleotides match TRBD2. V lost 4 bases, J lost 4 bases, and 7 bases stayed unmatched. The CDR3 contains 16 residues. CDR3 bases: TGTGCCAGCAGTTCGCACCAACTAGCGGGGGGAGAGACCCAGTACTTC. Its protein product is CASSSHQLAGGETQYF.

The V and J genes are TRBV30 and TRBJ2-2; 10 bases line up with TRBD2. CDR3 length: 16 residues. V lost 1 base and J lost 3; bases outside the gene matches: 5. In germline, CDR1 is GTSNPN, CDR2 SVGIG (reference sequence). CDR3 coding DNA: TGTGCCTGGAGTGCACTAGCGGGATACGACACCGGGGAGCTGTTTTTT. This encodes CAWSALAGYDTGELFF.

Ten or more counts support this clonotype. The V call is TRBV7-9, the J call TRBJ2-2; TRBD2 aligns across 14 bases. The V gene end was trimmed by 5 bases and the J gene end by 2 bases; junction bases not matched to a gene: 10. This CDR3 contains 19 residues. Looked up from germline, CDR1 is SEHNR and CDR2 is FQNEAQ (reference sequence). The CDR3 loop reads CASSPRLAGGPSNTGELFF. The DNA of the CDR3 is TGTGCCAGCAGCCCCAGACTAGCGGGGGGGCCTTCAAACACCGGGGAGCTGTTTTTT.

The chain uses TRBV20-1 and TRBJ1-3; D is perhaps TRBD1 (5 bases). The CDR3 has 19 residues. Germline V gene sequence: CDR1 DFQATT, CDR2 SNEGSKA (reference sequence). Trimming removed 1 base at V and 4 bases at J, with 26 bases between. CDR3 in amino acids: CSARGPQGPRSKGGNTIYF. The CDR3 DNA reads as TGCAGTGCTAGAGGCCCCCAGGGACCGCGCTCCAAGGGAGGAAACACCATATATTTT.

The rearrangement uses TRBV20-1 and TRBJ2-3; the match to TRBD1 covers 9 bases. The V segment lost 6 bases and the J segment 6 bases; nucleotides outside the gene matches: 7. The CDR3 sequence is 13 residues long. Per germline, CDR1 DFQATT and CDR2 SNEGSKA (reference sequence). CDR3 DNA: TGCAGTGCCCCCGCCGGACAGGGGGATACGCAGTATTTT. The encoded protein is CSAPAGQGDTQYF.

With respect to this clonotype: The junction does not match germline at one end; this may be a read error. This chain uses TRBV7-6 with TRBJ2-5; D perhaps matches TRBD2 (5 bases). The CDR3 contains 11 residues. CDR1 and CDR2 (germline): SGHVS, FNYEAQ. CDR3 amino acids: CASSPRARLDF. In DNA form, the CDR3 reads TGTGCCAGCAGCCCGCGGGCCAGGTTAGACTTC. Together with reference TRBV7-6 and TRBJ2-5, the CDR3 gives the full variable domain: GAGVSQSPRYKVTKRGQDVALRCDPISGHVSLYWYRQALGQGPEFLTYFNYEAQQDKSGLPNDRFSAERPEGSISTLTIQRTEQRDSAMYRCASSPRARLDFGPGTRLLVL.

This clonotype was recorded many times. The V call is TRBV4-1, the J call TRBJ2-5, with D possibly TRBD1 on 5 matching bases. This CDR3 is built from 15 residues. The ends were cut back, 0 bases at V and 3 bases at J, with 11 bases in the middle. The germline CDR1 and CDR2 sequences are MGHRA and YSYEKL. This CDR3 is CASSQDQAGKETQYF. The CDR3, as DNA: TGCGCCAGCAGCCAAGATCAGGCAGGGAAAGAGACCCAGTACTTC.

In this sample, this clonotype turned up many times. This chain connects TRBV20-1 to TRBJ2-1; TRBD2 aligns across 11 bases. Trimming cost V 3 bases and J 9 bases; bases outside gene matches: 10. The CDR3 is 15 amino acids. Looked up from germline, CDR1 is DFQATT and CDR2 is SNEGSKA (reference sequence). This CDR3 is CSARGASSGRGEQFF. CDR3 bases: TGCAGTGCTAGGGGGGCGAGTAGCGGGAGGGGTGAGCAGTTCTTC.

This clonotype was seen many times. V gene TRBV7-8 combines with J gene TRBJ1-4; TRBD1 might be the D (5 bases). The CDR3 runs to 15 residues. The V gene lost 5 bases and the J gene lost 5 bases, with 15 bases spanning the gap. From germline, CDR1 is SGHVS and CDR2 FQNEAQ. The CDR3 region is CASSGAGSKNEKLFF. The CDR3 nucleotides are TGTGCCAGCAGCGGGGCCGGATCCAAAAATGAAAAACTGTTTTTT. Combining the CDR3 with reference TRBV7-8 and TRBJ1-4 gives the whole variable domain GAGVSQSPRYKVAKRGQDVALRCDPISGHVSLFWYQQALGQGPEFLTYFQNEAQLDKSGLPSDRFFAERPEGSVSTLKIQRTQQEDSAVYLCASSGAGSKNEKLFFGSGTQLSVL.

This clonotype was observed at least ten times. The chain recombines TRBV6-5 with TRBJ2-7, with D possibly matching TRBD1 (5 bases). With 6 bases removed from V and 2 bases from J, the gap between germline ends came to 14 bases. This CDR3 has 14 amino acids. The germline gives CDR1 MNHEY, CDR2 SVGAGI. The CDR3, as DNA: TGTGCCAGCAGCTCCCAGGGTAGCACCTACGAGCAGTACTTC. It translates to CASSSQGSTYEQYF.